This entry is about one T cell receptor (beta chain). The antigen is unknown. The data derive from a study of OX40 agonist ivuxolimab in advanced cancers. Turning to the study itself: Averaging 60 years in age, with a range of about 23 to 90, the cohort was approximately 83% male.

General study points: The 0.1-3.0 mg/kg partial responders had among the lowest clonal expansion. Compared with CD4+, CD8+ T cells on average had more expanded clones.

Measured with immunoSEQ multiplex PCR; TCRdb has only the in-frame clones, and not every one. The table lists around 83,000 clones, approximately 84% of them singletons. Germline CDR1 MNHEY, CDR2 SMNVEV (reference sequence). Losses at the gene ends were 5 bases for V and 4 bases for J; bases not matched to a gene: 5. The length of the CDR3 is 14 residues. This TCR was sampled from an adult with an advanced solid tumor such as melanoma, head and neck, liver or kidney cancer. V gene TRBV27 combines with J gene TRBJ1-1; TRBD1 matches 9 bases. The sample in question was CD4+ or CD8+ T cells sorted from blood, obtained in a trial of the OX40 agonist ivuxolimab. In DNA, the CDR3 is TGTGCCAGCAGTACAGGGGGCTTTGGCACTGAAGCTTTCTTT. Translation: CASSTGGFGTEAFF.